This T cell receptor (beta chain) is drawn from a study of CD8 T cells in ankylosing spondylitis. Points from the study as a whole: Reports say disease-linked clones showed up significantly more in matched ankylosing spondylitis synovial fluid. The disease-linked clones had a CD8+ phenotype and low blood frequencies. Made up of fewer than 10 highly homologous variants, a TCR beta motif appeared characteristic of ankylosing spondylitis blood.

V was shortened by 3 bases and J by 4 bases, with 9 bases between the two germline ends. This CDR3 spans 13 amino acids. Germline loops: CDR1 LNHNV, CDR2 YYDKDF (reference sequence). Libraries of TCR beta came from quantitative 5'-RACE with molecular barcodes. TCRdb reprocessed the 5' RACE reads with MiXCR, giving one entry per CDR3 protein. The sample has 130,000 or so distinct CDR3 sequences, 15% to 20% seen once; the top ten hold around a third. In its sample, this clonotype was seen many times. Its specificity is not known. This chain connects TRBV15 to TRBJ1-1; D is unresolved. Sequenced sample: blood, either unsorted or a sorted T cell fraction (not recorded which). This clonotype was sampled from a male donor with ankylosing spondylitis. The DNA for the CDR3 is TGTGCCACCAGCAGTGCGCGGAGCACTGAAGCTTTCTTT. Its protein is CATSSARSTEAFF. Using reference TRBV15 and TRBJ1-1 for the parts outside the CDR3, the full variable domain is DAMVIQNPRYQVTQFGKPVTLSCSQTLNHNVMYWYQQKSSQAPKLLFHYYDKDFNNEADTPDNFQSRRPNTSFCFLDIRSPGLGDTAMYLCATSSARSTEAFFGQGTRLTVV.